Following are 2 T cell receptor beta chains from one sample sequenced in a study of Ad26.COV2.S vaccination and SARS-CoV-2 variants. Method: immunoSEQ multiplex PCR; TCRdb's copy keeps in-frame clones and lacks some. The sample has about 480,000 clones; around nine tenths are singletons. Treatment indicated: some 20 received Ad26.COV2.S at low or high dose, single or two shots; five or six received placebo; per-sample allocation not given. Sampling took place 63 days after the first vaccine or placebo injection. Sequenced material: peripheral blood, taken in a trial of Ad26.COV2.S vaccine versus placebo. These receptors were obtained from a person between 18 and 59 years old who received the Ad26.COV2.S COVID-19 vaccine or a placebo.

This chain links TRBV27 with TRBJ1-5; D may be TRBD1 (6 bases). The CDR3 extends over 13 amino acids. Looked up from germline, CDR1 is MNHEY and CDR2 is SMNVEV (reference sequence). The V and J ends lost 10 bases and 2 bases respectively, with 12 bases between them. The CDR3 loop reads CATGGEGNQPQHF. The CDR3 DNA follows: TGTGCCACGGGGGGCGAAGGCAATCAGCCCCAGCATTTT.

The rearrangement links TRBV12-3 or TRBV12-4 to TRBJ1-2, with D possibly matching TRBD1 (6 bases). The CDR3 length is 13 residues. V lost 7 bases and J lost 7, with 16 bases in between. The CDR3 DNA reads TGTGCCAGCACTCTCGGGGGGGCGCGTGGCTACACCTTC. Residues: CASTLGGARGYTF.